What follows are 18 T cell receptor beta chains derived from one specimen sequenced in a study of CD8+ T cells in alopecia areata. Sample treatment: oral pan-JAK inhibitor, 5-10 mg twice daily. RNA extraction was followed by reverse transcription into cDNA, which acted as the sequencing template. Some clones are missing from TCRdb's copy, which holds only in-frame ones; the method was immunoSEQ multiplex PCR. Among under 150,000 clones listed, 55% to 60% were seen once. The specimen comprised CD4+ T cells sorted from blood, sampled at week 24, from a patient treated with tofacitinib. The receptor source for this set is a human donor with alopecia areata.

This clone appeared a few times. The rearrangement joins TRBV27 to TRBJ2-6; D might be TRBD1 (5 bases). In germline, CDR1 is MNHEY, CDR2 SMNVEV (reference sequence). V shed 7 bases and J shed 0 bases, with 10 bases lying between them. The CDR3 runs to 15 residues. The CDR3 region has the DNA TGTGCCAGCACAGGGCTCCTCTCTGGGGCCAACGTCCTGACTTTC. Translation: CASTGLLSGANVLTF.

The chain combines TRBV5-1 with TRBJ1-1; tentative D call: TRBD1 (5 bases). There are 13 residues in the CDR3. From germline, CDR1 is SGHRS and CDR2 YFSETQ. V lost 2 bases and J lost 4, with 9 bases in between. CDR3 region: CASSFREATEAFF. CDR3 DNA: TGCGCCAGCAGCTTCAGGGAGGCCACTGAAGCTTTCTTT.

CDR3 nucleotide sequence: TGCGCCAGCAGCCAAAAAAGCGGGACTAGCGGGAGGGCCGAAGAGACCCAGTACTTC. Translating it yields CASSQKSGTSGRAEETQYF. This chain connects TRBV4-1 to TRBJ2-5, with TRBD2 identical over 16 bases. J gave up 3 bases and V 2 bases, and 9 bases lay outside the gene matches. Germline loops: CDR1 MGHRA, CDR2 YSYEKL. CDR3 length equals 19 residues.

This chain connects TRBV19 to TRBJ2-2, with TRBD2 matching over 13 bases. The length of the CDR3 is 18 residues. Germline CDR1 LNHDA, CDR2 SQIVND (reference sequence). V was clipped by 5 bases and J by 5 bases; unmatched bases: 11. CDR3 loop: CASSPPGLAGAITGELFF. In nucleotides, the CDR3 is TGTGCCAGTAGTCCCCCAGGACTAGCGGGGGCTATAACCGGGGAGCTGTTTTTT.

The chain links TRBV18 to TRBJ2-1; tentatively, D is TRBD2 (6 bases). Germline-derived CDR1 and CDR2 are KGHSH and LQKENI. The V end was cut by 1 base, the J end by 0 bases, with 7 bases between. This CDR3 has 15 amino acids. The CDR3 loop is CASSPLGGSYNEQFF. In DNA form, the CDR3 reads TGTGCCAGCTCACCACTGGGGGGCTCCTACAATGAGCAGTTCTTC. Full variable domain (outside the CDR3, taken from reference TRBV18 and TRBJ2-1): NAGVMQNPRHLVRRRGQEARLRCSPMKGHSHVYWYRQLPEEGLKFMVYLQKENIIDESGMPKERFSAEFPKEGPSILRIQQVVRGDSAAYFCASSPLGGSYNEQFFGPGTRLTVL.

This clone was recorded a few times. This chain links TRBV6-5 with TRBJ1-3, with D unclear. CDR3 length: 13 amino acids. In germline, CDR1 is MNHEY, CDR2 SVGAGI. Trimming pared 6 bases from V and 4 bases from J, leaving 10 bases between. The CDR3 nucleotides are TGTGCCAGCAGCCAAATAGGAGGAAACACCATATATTTT. It yields the protein CASSQIGGNTIYF.

V usage is TRBV18 and J usage is TRBJ2-2; D perhaps matches TRBD1 (5 bases). The V end was cut by 2 bases, the J end by 0 bases, with 13 bases between. The germline V gene has CDR1 KGHSH and CDR2 LQKENI. There are 17 residues in the CDR3. CDR3 protein: CASSPSRTSANTGELFF. Written as DNA, the CDR3 is TGTGCCAGCTCACCATCCAGGACAAGTGCGAACACCGGGGAGCTGTTTTTT.

The chain joins TRBV10-3 to TRBJ2-7; the match to TRBD1 covers 8 bases. Trimming removed 4 bases from V and 4 bases from J; junction bases left unmatched: 15. Looked up from germline, CDR1 is ENHRY and CDR2 is SYGVKD. The CDR3 totals 17 residues. The CDR3 reads CAISGSGGIMEEYEQYF. In nucleotides, the CDR3 is TGTGCCATCAGTGGGTCAGGGGGCATAATGGAGGAATACGAGCAGTACTTC.

J is TRBJ2-1 and V is TRBV18; D gene unclear. CDR3 length equals 17 residues. The V gene lost 0 bases and the J gene lost 3 bases, with 15 bases spanning the gap. CDR1 and CDR2 (germline): KGHSH, LQKENI. The CDR3 DNA sequence: TGTGCCAGCTCACCACCAAATCGCAGGCTGGGCTACAATGAGCAGTTCTTC. It codes for CASSPPNRRLGYNEQFF.

This clone was observed a single time. The V and J genes are TRBV19 and TRBJ1-2; D perhaps matches TRBD1 (6 bases). With 6 bases removed from V and 6 bases from J, the gap between germline ends came to 14 bases. The CDR3 has 13 residues. CDR1 LNHDA and CDR2 SQIVND come from the germline V gene (reference sequence). The CDR3 DNA reads as TGTGCCAGTAGGGGCAGGGGAAGAGATGGCTACACCTTC. Its protein product is CASRGRGRDGYTF.

This clone came up a few times. The gene calls are TRBV6-6 and TRBJ1-3; D is uncertain. The germline V gene encodes CDR1 MNHNY and CDR2 SVGAGI (reference sequence). Trimming left V 5 bases short and J 2 bases short, with 13 bases between. The CDR3 is made up of 15 amino acids. CDR3 region: CASSPGPGAGNTIYF. As DNA, the CDR3 is TGTGCCAGCAGTCCCGGCCCCGGGGCTGGAAACACCATATATTTT.

This clone was observed a few times. The chain has TRBV23-1 and TRBJ2-7, with D possibly TRBD1 on 5 matching bases. TRBV23-1 counts as an open reading frame of uncertain function. The ends were cut back, 0 bases at V and 1 base at J, with 10 bases in the middle. CDR3 length: 15 residues. CDR3 sequence reads: CASSQSGPTSYEQYF. The DNA for the CDR3 is TGCGCCAGCAGTCAATCGGGGCCGACATCCTACGAGCAGTACTTC.

This clone was seen a handful of times. V is TRBV7-8 and J is TRBJ2-7; D is possibly TRBD1 (6 bases). The CDR3 contains 14 residues. V lost 5 bases to trimming and J lost 3 bases, with 14 bases between them. The germline V gene has CDR1 SGHVS and CDR2 FQNEAQ. CDR3 coding DNA: TGTGCCAGCAGCGCTCGATTGGACAGCTACGAGCAGTACTTC. Its protein is CASSARLDSYEQYF.

The genes are TRBV30 and TRBJ2-6; tentatively, D is TRBD1 or TRBD2 (5 bases each). The CDR3 spans 14 residues. CDR1 is GTSNPN and CDR2 is SVGIG in the germline V gene (reference sequence). Between the trimmed V and J ends, which lost 3 bases and 1 base, there was a span of 7 bases. Here the CDR3 DNA reads TGTGCCTGGAGGGGGGTTTCTGGGGCCAACGTCCTGACTTTC. This sequence encodes CAWRGVSGANVLTF.

The chain recombines TRBV30 with TRBJ1-5; D perhaps matches TRBD1 (5 bases). Trimming removed 3 bases at V and 7 bases at J, with 13 bases between. The CDR3 totals 13 residues. From germline, CDR1 is GTSNPN and CDR2 SVGIG (reference sequence). CDR3 DNA: TGTGCCTGGAGGCAGGGAGGAGGGCAGCCCCAGCATTTT. This codes for CAWRQGGGQPQHF.

The chain recombines TRBV7-9 with TRBJ1-3; D gene uncertain. The CDR3 runs 12 residues. Germline CDR1 and CDR2: SEHNR and FQNEAQ (reference sequence). V gave up 1 base and J gave up 4 bases, with 2 bases separating them. This CDR3 is CASSLEGNTIYF. Written as DNA, the CDR3 is TGTGCCAGCAGCTTAGAAGGAAACACCATATATTTT.

Only one count was recorded for this clone. The genes are TRBV7-2 and TRBJ2-1, with 15 bases that match TRBD2. CDR1 SGHTA and CDR2 FQGNSA come from the germline V gene. V gave up 3 bases and J gave up 9 bases; unmatched junction bases: 3. The CDR3 covers 15 residues. The CDR3 DNA follows: TGTGCCAGCAGCTTGGGACTAGCGGGGGGAACTGAGCAGTTCTTC. It codes for CASSLGLAGGTEQFF.

The chain employs TRBV4-3 and TRBJ2-7; 9 bases align to TRBD2. Per germline, CDR1 LGHNA and CDR2 YSLEER. CDR3 length: 13 residues. V shed 4 bases, J shed 4 bases, and the junction held 2 bases outside the gene matches. DNA of the CDR3: TGCGCCAGCAGCCCAGGACTAGCGTACGAGCAGTACTTC. It translates to CASSPGLAYEQYF.